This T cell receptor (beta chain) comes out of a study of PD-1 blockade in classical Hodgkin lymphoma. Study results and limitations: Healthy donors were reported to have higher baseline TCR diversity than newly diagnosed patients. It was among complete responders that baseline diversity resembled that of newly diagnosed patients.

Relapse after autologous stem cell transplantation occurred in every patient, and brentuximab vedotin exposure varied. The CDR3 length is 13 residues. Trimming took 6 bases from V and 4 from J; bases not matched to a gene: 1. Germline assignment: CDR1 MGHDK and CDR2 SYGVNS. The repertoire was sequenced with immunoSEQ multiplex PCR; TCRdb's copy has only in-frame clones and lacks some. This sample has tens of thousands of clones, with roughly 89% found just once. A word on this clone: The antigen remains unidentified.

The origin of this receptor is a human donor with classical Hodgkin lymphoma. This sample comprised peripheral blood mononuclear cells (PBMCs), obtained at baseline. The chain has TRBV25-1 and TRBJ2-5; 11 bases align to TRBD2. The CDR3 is CASRGLAGETQYF. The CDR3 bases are TGTGCCAGCAGAGGACTAGCGGGAGAGACCCAGTACTTC. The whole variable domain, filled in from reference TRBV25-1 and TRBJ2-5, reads EADIYQTPRYLVIGTGKKITLECSQTMGHDKMYWYQQDPGMELHLIHYSYGVNSTEKGDLSSESTVSRIRTEHFPLTLESARPSHTSQYLCASRGLAGETQYFGPGTRLLVL.